This T cell receptor (beta chain) was sequenced in a study of T cells in Graves' hyperthyroidism and ophthalmopathy. Study as a whole: Before treatment of any kind, peripheral blood was taken at initial diagnosis. Whole-study findings and limits: The model's output predicted ophthalmopathy at a median of 6.5 months prior to onset. Most thyroid clonotypes expanded above 0.001 were also detected in blood.

The V end was cut by 6 bases, the J end by 0 bases, with 11 bases between. This CDR3 region has 13 residues. CDR1 is SQVTM, CDR2 ANQGSEA, per germline. This clonotype was detected ten times or more. Its specificity is unknown. RNA transcripts provided the source from which TCR beta CDR3 regions were amplified. First-round RT-PCR targeting the TCR CDR3 was performed with the HTBI primer set. TCRdb reprocessed the multiplex PCR reads via MiXCR and lists one record per CDR3 protein. The data show about 180,000 distinct CDR3 sequences, 17% seen once. The specimen was blood. The TCR originated in a woman aged 50 to 65 with Graves' hyperthyroidism. This chain connects TRBV29-1 to TRBJ1-1; D perhaps matches TRBD1 (6 bases). CDR3 protein: CSVRGRMNTEAFF. For the CDR3, the DNA is TGCAGCGTCAGGGGCCGAATGAACACTGAAGCTTTCTTT.